The 25 T cell receptor beta chains listed next were all sequenced from one sample in a study of CD8 T cells in Susac syndrome. RNA amounts of roughly 0.45 to 1 ug underwent reverse transcription with random hexamers. TCRdb analysed the immunoSEQ multiplex PCR reads with MiXCR anew, one entry per CDR3 protein. The sample lists some 200,000 distinct CDR3 sequences, 90% to 97% seen once, with roughly 0.093% in the top ten. The sequenced sample consisted of CD4+ T cells from PBMCs. The receptors come from a human donor with Susac syndrome.

This rearrangement joins TRBV12-5 to TRBJ2-5; D is uncertain. V was pared by 5 bases and J by 5 bases, with 12 bases between. Germline V CDR1 and CDR2: LGHNT, FRNRAP. This CDR3 has 13 amino acids. The CDR3, as DNA: TGTGCTAGTGGTATCCTCCCTGGGGAGACCCAGTACTTC. As protein: CASGILPGETQYF.

The chain links TRBV27 to TRBJ2-7, with D possibly being TRBD2 (6 bases). The germline CDR1 and CDR2 sequences are MNHEY and SMNVEV (reference sequence). The CDR3 loop spans 16 amino acids. V was trimmed by 0 bases and J by 2 bases, leaving 14 bases between them. The CDR3 sequence: CASSLSTLGRPYEQYF. CDR3 bases: TGTGCCAGCAGTTTATCCACCCTCGGGAGACCCTACGAGCAGTACTTC.

The V and J genes are TRBV7-3 and TRBJ2-3; TRBD2 is a possible D gene (6 bases). Trimming shortened V by 6 bases and J by 0 bases, and 10 bases separated the two germline ends. Looked up from germline, CDR1 is SGHTA and CDR2 is FQGTGA. This CDR3 is 14 amino acids long. The CDR3 sequence: CASSTSRSTDTQYF. Written as DNA, the CDR3 is TGTGCCAGCAGTACTAGCCGTAGCACAGATACGCAGTATTTT.

The chain combines TRBV27 with TRBJ1-2; 9 nucleotides agree with TRBD1. J gave up 5 bases and V 3 bases, and 4 bases lay outside the gene matches. Germline V gene lookup returns CDR1 MNHEY and CDR2 SMNVEV (reference sequence). This CDR3 has 14 amino acids. The CDR3 DNA sequence: TGTGCCAGCAGTTTTCAGGGACAGGGATATGGCTACACCTTC. Protein sequence: CASSFQGQGYGYTF.

On this clonotype: The junction departs from germline at one end; a sequencing error may be responsible. This chain links TRBV7-7 with TRBJ2-3; D unresolved. The CDR3 has 16 residues. The germline gives CDR1 SSHAT, CDR2 FNYEAQ (reference sequence). CDR3 in amino acids: CASSRRVQTHTDTQYF. The CDR3 coding sequence is TGTGCTAGCAGCCGCCGGGTCCAGACACACACAGATACGCAGTATTTT. The full variable domain, rest sourced from reference TRBV7-7 and TRBJ2-3, is GAGVSQSPRYKVTKRGQDVTLRCDPISSHATLYWYQQALGQGPEFLTYFNYEAQPDKSGLPSDRFSAERPEGSISTLTIQRTEQRDSAMYRCASSRRVQTHTDTQYFGPGTRLTVL.

This chain links TRBV15 with TRBJ1-4; D is possibly TRBD1 (6 bases). With 5 bases removed from V and 7 bases from J, the gap between germline ends came to 14 bases. This CDR3 spans 14 amino acids. CDR1 is LNHNV, CDR2 YYDKDF, per germline (reference sequence). The CDR3 sequence is CATSRGGAGEKLFF. In DNA, the CDR3 is TGTGCCACCAGCCGCGGGGGGGCGGGTGAAAAACTGTTTTTT.

V gene TRBV6-5 combines with J gene TRBJ2-1; tentative D call: TRBD1 (5 bases). Trimming stripped 2 bases from V and 0 bases from J, with 17 bases between. This CDR3 contains 18 residues. The germline CDR1 and CDR2 sequences are MNHEY and SVGAGI. In DNA, the CDR3 is TGTGCCAGCAGTTACACAAACCTCAGGGCGTACTCCTACAATGAGCAGTTCTTC. This translates into CASSYTNLRAYSYNEQFF.

This chain connects TRBV29-1 to TRBJ2-3, with D tentatively TRBD1 or TRBD2 (5 bases each). Trimming removed 4 bases from V and 1 base from J, with 6 bases in between. CDR3 size: 12 residues. Germline-derived CDR1 and CDR2 are SQVTM and ANQGSEA. This CDR3 is CSVGDRTDTQYF. CDR3 bases: TGCAGCGTTGGGGACCGCACAGATACGCAGTATTTT.

The chain couples TRBV20-1 to TRBJ2-3; D gene ambiguous. The V gene's germline CDR1 is DFQATT and CDR2 SNEGSKA (reference sequence). This CDR3 has 14 amino acids. Trimming pared 0 bases from V and 0 bases from J, leaving 7 bases between. The chain's CDR3 is CSARDSSSTDTQYF. The CDR3, as DNA: TGCAGTGCTAGAGATTCTAGTAGCACAGATACGCAGTATTTT.

The V call is TRBV20-1, the J call TRBJ2-1, with D maybe TRBD2 (5 bases). V lost 6 bases and J 2 bases, leaving 20 bases between the germline ends. Germline lookup yields CDR1 DFQATT and CDR2 SNEGSKA (reference sequence). This CDR3 is built from 16 residues. The CDR3 is CSAHRAGAVTYNEQFF. CDR3 coding DNA: TGCAGTGCCCACCGAGCTGGAGCGGTTACCTACAATGAGCAGTTCTTC.

The genes are TRBV5-1 and TRBJ1-2; weak D call: TRBD1 (5 bases). CDR1 and CDR2 (germline): SGHRS, YFSETQ. V dropped 9 bases and J dropped 5 bases, with 23 bases sitting between them. The CDR3 is 15 amino acids. CDR3 bases: TGCGCCACCTCTTCCGCGGCAGGGCGTGGGTATGGCTACACCTTC. It translates to CATSSAAGRGYGYTF.

The chain carries TRBV30 and TRBJ1-1; 7 bases agree with TRBD1. The CDR3 length is 14 residues. With 2 bases clipped from V and 5 bases from J, the junction kept 8 bases outside the gene matches. In germline, CDR1 is GTSNPN, CDR2 SVGIG (reference sequence). For the CDR3, the DNA is TGTGCCTGGAGTACGACGACAGGGCGTACTGAAGCTTTCTTT. This translates into CAWSTTTGRTEAFF.

The CDR3 loop is CSAPPAGLHYGYTF. The DNA of the CDR3 is TGCAGTGCCCCCCCCGCCGGGCTCCACTATGGCTACACCTTC. V gene TRBV20-1 combines with J gene TRBJ1-2; D gene unclear. V was trimmed by 6 bases and J by 3 bases, leaving 17 bases between them. The CDR3 loop spans 14 amino acids. CDR1 and CDR2 (germline): DFQATT, SNEGSKA (reference sequence).

The J gene is TRBJ2-6, the V gene TRBV6-2 or TRBV6-3; no clear D gene. V was cut by 0 bases and J by 0 bases, with 9 bases left in between. The germline gives CDR1 MNHEY, CDR2 SVGEGT. The CDR3 has 17 amino acids. CDR3 sequence reads: CASSYSSTASGANVLTF. Here the CDR3 DNA reads TGTGCCAGCAGTTACTCTAGCACCGCCTCTGGGGCCAACGTCCTGACTTTC.

The chain joins TRBV27 to TRBJ1-4, with a tentative D call TRBD1 (5 bases). Deletions cut 1 base from V and 0 bases from J, with 9 bases between. Looked up from germline, CDR1 is MNHEY and CDR2 is SMNVEV (reference sequence). The CDR3 is 16 residues long. CDR3 nucleotide sequence: TGTGCCAGCAGTTTATTAGCAGGGACAACTAATGAAAAACTGTTTTTT. Amino acid sequence: CASSLLAGTTNEKLFF. Complete variable domain (other parts from reference TRBV27 and TRBJ1-4): EAQVTQNPRYLITVTGKKLTVTCSQNMNHEYMSWYRQDPGLGLRQIYYSMNVEVTDKGDVPEGYKVSRKEKRNFPLILESPSPNQTSLYFCASSLLAGTTNEKLFFGSGTQLSVL.

The rearrangement uses TRBV29-1 and TRBJ1-2; D unclear. Germline lookup yields CDR1 SQVTM and CDR2 ANQGSEA. Trimming shortened V by 5 bases and J by 1 base, and 5 bases separated the two germline ends. CDR3 length: 11 residues. In DNA form, the CDR3 reads TGCAGCGTTCAGTATAACTATGGCTACACCTTC. Protein: CSVQYNYGYTF.

This chain uses TRBV9 with TRBJ1-4; D not certain. Looked up from germline, CDR1 is SGDLS and CDR2 is YYNGEE. The CDR3 totals 15 residues. V gave up 3 bases and J gave up 4 bases, with 13 bases separating them. Here the CDR3 reads CASSETPYYNEKLFF. DNA for the CDR3: TGTGCCAGCAGCGAAACACCGTACTATAATGAAAAACTGTTTTTT.

The rearrangement joins TRBV9 to TRBJ2-1, with TRBD2 as a possible D gene (6 bases). Germline V gene sequence: CDR1 SGDLS, CDR2 YYNGEE. The CDR3 sequence is 14 residues long. V lost 1 base to trimming and J lost 7 bases, with 12 bases between them. The CDR3: CASSVPGRQNEQFF. The CDR3 DNA reads as TGTGCCAGCAGCGTACCAGGGAGGCAAAATGAGCAGTTCTTC. The whole variable domain, filled in from reference TRBV9 and TRBJ2-1, reads DSGVTQTPKHLITATGQRVTLRCSPRSGDLSVYWYQQSLDQGLQFLIQYYNGEERAKGNILERFSAQQFPDLHSELNLSSLELGDSALYFCASSVPGRQNEQFFGPGTRLTVL.

The chain employs TRBV3-1 and TRBJ2-5; TRBD2 might be the D (5 bases). Trimming cost V 2 bases and J 12 bases, with 16 bases left between them. Germline values: CDR1 LGHDT, CDR2 YNNKEL (reference sequence). The CDR3 is 13 amino acids. CDR3 nucleotides: TGTGCCAGCAGCCAATCAGTGGACTCCCAAAAGTACTTC. This sequence encodes CASSQSVDSQKYF.

The chain employs TRBV9 and TRBJ1-3, with unresolved D. The V end lost 3 bases, the J end lost 0 bases, and 10 bases lay between the germline ends. Germline V gene data show CDR1 as SGDLS and CDR2 as YYNGEE. This CDR3 comprises 15 residues. The CDR3 spells CASSADGISGNTIYF. In DNA, the CDR3 is TGTGCCAGCAGCGCGGACGGTATCTCTGGAAACACCATATATTTT.

The V and J genes are TRBV4-1 and TRBJ2-5; 9 nucleotides match TRBD2. The CDR3 extends over 15 amino acids. CDR1 is MGHRA and CDR2 is YSYEKL in the germline V gene. V shed 0 bases and J 4 bases; nucleotides not matched to a gene: 3. The CDR3 region is CASSQEQTSGETQYF. The CDR3 DNA reads TGCGCCAGCAGCCAAGAGCAGACTAGCGGAGAGACCCAGTACTTC.

The CDR3 region is CSAITGQGNQPQHF. The DNA of the CDR3 is TGCAGTGCCATCACGGGCCAGGGGAATCAGCCCCAGCATTTT. This chain links TRBV20-1 with TRBJ1-5; D may be TRBD1 (6 bases). Germline CDR1 is DFQATT and CDR2 is SNEGSKA (reference sequence). Trimming removed 6 bases at V and 4 bases at J, with 16 bases between. There are 14 residues in the CDR3.

V gene TRBV10-3 combines with J gene TRBJ2-7; 7 bases are a match to TRBD1. After removal of 2 bases from V and 3 bases from J, the junction contained 7 bases not matched to a gene. The CDR3 loop spans 15 amino acids. Per germline, CDR1 ENHRY and CDR2 SYGVKD. The CDR3 spells CAISEQPGQFYEQYF. CDR3 DNA: TGTGCCATCAGTGAGCAACCGGGACAGTTCTACGAGCAGTACTTC.

This chain uses TRBV7-9 with TRBJ1-1; no clear D gene. The length of the CDR3 is 13 residues. The ends were cut back, 3 bases at V and 2 bases at J, with 7 bases in the middle. CDR1 and CDR2 (germline): SEHNR, FQNEAQ (reference sequence). The CDR3: CASSFDVNTEAFF. DNA of the CDR3: TGTGCCAGCAGCTTTGACGTAAACACTGAAGCTTTCTTT.

This chain uses TRBV4-2 with TRBJ2-5; 8 nucleotides agree with TRBD2. The CDR3 is 15 amino acids. Germline-derived CDR1 and CDR2 are LGHNA and YNFKEQ. J lost 4 bases, V lost 1 base, and 5 bases had no gene match. CDR3 in amino acids: CASSQASGGGETQYF. The CDR3 DNA is TGTGCCAGCAGCCAAGCCAGCGGGGGAGGAGAGACCCAGTACTTC.